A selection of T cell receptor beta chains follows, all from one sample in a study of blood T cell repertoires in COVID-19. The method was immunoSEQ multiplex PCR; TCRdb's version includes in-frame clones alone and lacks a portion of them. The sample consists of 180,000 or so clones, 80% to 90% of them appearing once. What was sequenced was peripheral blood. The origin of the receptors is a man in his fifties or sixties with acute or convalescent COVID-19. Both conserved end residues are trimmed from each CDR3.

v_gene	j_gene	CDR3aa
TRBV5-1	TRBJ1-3	ASSLSGYSGNTIY
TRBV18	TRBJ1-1	ASSPRTGGSEAF
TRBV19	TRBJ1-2	ASSIAAGFRRGYT
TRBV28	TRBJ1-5	ASSFLGGASNQPQH
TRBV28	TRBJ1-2	ASSLTGDYGYT
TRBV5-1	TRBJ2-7	ASSSGLAYEQY
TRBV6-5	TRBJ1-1	ASSYSRLNTEAF
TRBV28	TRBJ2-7	ASRSGPNYEQY
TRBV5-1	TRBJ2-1	ASRTDGTGGNEQF
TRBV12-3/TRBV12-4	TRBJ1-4	ASSTRQGTLLF
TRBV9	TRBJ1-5	ASRSVNNQPQH
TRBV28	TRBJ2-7	ASRRRAEFYEQY
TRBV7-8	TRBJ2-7	ASSSLAGGMHEQY
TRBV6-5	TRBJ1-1	ASSYSWTGNTEAF
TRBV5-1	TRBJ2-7	ASSLQGESYEQY
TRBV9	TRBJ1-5	ASSVGQNSNQPQH
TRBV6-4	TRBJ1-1	ASSPAGEDINTEAF
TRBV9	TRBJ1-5	ASSSRGGQPQH
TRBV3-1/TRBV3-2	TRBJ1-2	ASSQDRGSYGYT
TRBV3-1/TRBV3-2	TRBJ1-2	ASSQRVGYGYT
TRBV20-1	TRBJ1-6	SASRGGDNSPLH
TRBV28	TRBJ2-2	ASSLRDRDSGELF
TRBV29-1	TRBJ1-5	SVVDSWDQPQH
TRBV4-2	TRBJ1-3	ASSQDPSSGNTIY
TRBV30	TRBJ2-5	AWSTGLAGRGETQY
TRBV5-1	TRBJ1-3	ASSLAGSGLGNTIY
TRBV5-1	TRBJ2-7	ASSLGQREQY
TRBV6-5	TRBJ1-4	ASSRRAGDGEKLF
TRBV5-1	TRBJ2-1	ASSSTTSGSWKQF
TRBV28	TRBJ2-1	ASSAMGPYNEQF
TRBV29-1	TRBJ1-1	SAGQMNTEAF
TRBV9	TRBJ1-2	ASSALDRGYGYT
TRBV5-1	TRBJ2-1	ASNPLAGSNNEQF